The following is a TCR beta chain sequence with its context. The record originates from a study of blood T cell repertoires in COVID-19. Overall study context: There were acute and convalescent COVID-19 samples, and they came from the United States, Italy and Spain. Sample material is recorded as cDNA or gDNA derived from T cells, B-cell-depleted T cells, or PBMCs.

V was pared by 0 bases and J by 4 bases, with 10 bases between. Germline CDR1 and CDR2: SGHNT and YYREEE (reference sequence). CDR3 length: 14 amino acids. Original processing methods: Amplified reference gene primers provided the basis for estimating nucleated cell counts. TCRdb's copy holds only in-frame clones and misses some; the assay was immunoSEQ multiplex PCR. V, J and clone size were drawn from that table, and D and trimming were deduced from the DNA. The sample lists 150,000 or so clones, about 73% occurring once. This sequence was found in a man aged 80 or over with acute or convalescent COVID-19. This rearrangement joins TRBV5-4 to TRBJ1-1, with D possibly being TRBD1 (6 bases). Material for sequencing was peripheral blood. The CDR3 is CASSLAGGGTEAFF. The CDR3 DNA is TGTGCCAGCAGCTTGGCGGGGGGCGGCACTGAAGCTTTCTTT.